The source of this T cell receptor (beta chain) is a study of T cell clones after liver transplantation. General study findings and limits: In two subjects, few donor cells limited the measurable donor-reactive repertoire. Post-transplant, graft-donor-reactive CD4 TCRbeta sequences in blood dropped significantly in most of the 8 subjects. These preliminary findings come from unstandardized post-transplant sampling times.

As to this clone: Its antigen is as yet unknown.

Profiled with immunoSEQ multiplex PCR; TCRdb holds only in-frame clones, not every one. The table has 55,000 to 80,000 clones, roughly nine tenths seen once. Trimming at V came to 5 bases and at J to 3 bases, leaving 4 bases not matched to a gene. Germline V lookup: CDR1 MNHEY, CDR2 SVGAGI. This CDR3 contains 14 residues. The specimen was CD4+ T cells from blood, collected before liver transplant. The clonotype originates from a human donor who received a liver transplant. The chain is built from TRBV6-5 and TRBJ2-3, with TRBD1 matching 8 bases. Written as DNA, the CDR3 is TGTGCCAGCAGTAACGGACAGGGAACAGATACGCAGTATTTT. Protein: CASSNGQGTDTQYF.